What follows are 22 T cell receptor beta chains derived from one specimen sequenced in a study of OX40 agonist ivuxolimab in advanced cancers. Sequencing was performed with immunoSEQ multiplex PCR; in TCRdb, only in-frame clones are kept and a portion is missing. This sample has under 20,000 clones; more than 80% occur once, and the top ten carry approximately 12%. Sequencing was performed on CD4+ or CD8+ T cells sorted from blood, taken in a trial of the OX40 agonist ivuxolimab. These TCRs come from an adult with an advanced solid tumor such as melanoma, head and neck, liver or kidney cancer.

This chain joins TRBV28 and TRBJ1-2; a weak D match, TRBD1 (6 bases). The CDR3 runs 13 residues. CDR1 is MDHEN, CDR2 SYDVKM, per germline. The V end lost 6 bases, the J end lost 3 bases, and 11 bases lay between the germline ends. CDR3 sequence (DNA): TGTGCCAGCAGAGGGACAACCTACTATGGCTACACCTTC. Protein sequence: CASRGTTYYGYTF.

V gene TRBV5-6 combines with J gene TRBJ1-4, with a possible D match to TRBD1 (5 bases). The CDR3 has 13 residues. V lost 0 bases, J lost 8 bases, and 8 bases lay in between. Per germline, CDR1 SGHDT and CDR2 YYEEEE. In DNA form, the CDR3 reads TGTGCCAGCAGCTTGGTCAGGGAAGAAAAACTGTTTTTT. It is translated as CASSLVREEKLFF.

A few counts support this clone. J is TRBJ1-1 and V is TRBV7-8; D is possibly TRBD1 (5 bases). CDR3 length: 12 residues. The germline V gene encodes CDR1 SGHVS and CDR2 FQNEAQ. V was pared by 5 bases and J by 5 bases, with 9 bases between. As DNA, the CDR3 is TGTGCCAGCAGCCTTTGGGGGACTGAAGCTTTCTTT. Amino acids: CASSLWGTEAFF.

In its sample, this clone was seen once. The CDR3 DNA reads TGTGCCAGTAGTCAACATTATGGCTACACCTTC. Translated, it gives CASSQHYGYTF. The chain links TRBV19 to TRBJ1-2; D not certain. V was shortened by 5 bases and J by 5 bases, with 6 bases between the two germline ends. Per the germline V gene, CDR1 is LNHDA and CDR2 is SQIVND (reference sequence). The CDR3 contains 11 residues.

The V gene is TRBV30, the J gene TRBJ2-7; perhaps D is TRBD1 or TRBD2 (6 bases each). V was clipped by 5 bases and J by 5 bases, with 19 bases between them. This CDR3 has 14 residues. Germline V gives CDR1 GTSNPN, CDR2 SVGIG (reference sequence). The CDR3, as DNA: TGTGCCTGGGTCCCAGGACCGGGGGCGGACGAGCAGTACTTC. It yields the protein CAWVPGPGADEQYF. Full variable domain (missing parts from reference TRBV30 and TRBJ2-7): SQTIHQWPATLVQPVGSPLSLECTVEGTSNPNLYWYRQAAGRGLQLLFYSVGIGQISSEVPQNLSASRPQDRQFILSSKKLLLSDSGFYLCAWVPGPGADEQYFGPGTRLTVT.

The CDR3 sequence is CASSFFDPSNTQYF. Here the CDR3 DNA reads TGTGCCAGCAGTTTTTTTGACCCCTCAAATACGCAGTATTTT. The chain couples TRBV27 to TRBJ2-3; D not certain. V shed 3 bases and J shed 7 bases, with 14 bases lying between them. Germline CDR1 reads MNHEY; CDR2 reads SMNVEV (reference sequence). The CDR3 is made up of 14 amino acids.

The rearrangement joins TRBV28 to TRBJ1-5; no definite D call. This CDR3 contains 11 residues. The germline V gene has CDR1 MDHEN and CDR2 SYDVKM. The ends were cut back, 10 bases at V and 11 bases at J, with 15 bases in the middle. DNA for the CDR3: TGTGCCACCTCGGACGGAGTCTCCCAGCATTTT. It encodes CATSDGVSQHF.

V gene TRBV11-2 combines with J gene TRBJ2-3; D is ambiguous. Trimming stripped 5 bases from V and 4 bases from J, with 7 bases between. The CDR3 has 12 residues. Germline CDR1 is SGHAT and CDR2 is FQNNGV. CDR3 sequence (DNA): TGTGCCAGCAGCCCACCCGCAGATACGCAGTATTTT. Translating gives CASSPPADTQYF.

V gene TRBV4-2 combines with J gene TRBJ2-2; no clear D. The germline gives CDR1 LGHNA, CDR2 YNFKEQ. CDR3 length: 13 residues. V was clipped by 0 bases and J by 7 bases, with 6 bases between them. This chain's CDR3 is CASSQELFGELFF. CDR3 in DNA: TGTGCCAGCAGCCAAGAACTATTCGGGGAGCTGTTTTTT.

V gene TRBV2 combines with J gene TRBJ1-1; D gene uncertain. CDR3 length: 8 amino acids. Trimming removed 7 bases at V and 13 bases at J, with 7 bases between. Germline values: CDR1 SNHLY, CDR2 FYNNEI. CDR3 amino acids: CASMVGFF. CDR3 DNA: TGTGCCAGCATGGTCGGTTTCTTT.

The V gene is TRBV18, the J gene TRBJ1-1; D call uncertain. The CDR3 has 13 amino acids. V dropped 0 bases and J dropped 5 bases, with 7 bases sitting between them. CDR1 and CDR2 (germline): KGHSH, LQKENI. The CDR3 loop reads CASSPPSGTEAFF. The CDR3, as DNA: TGTGCCAGCTCACCACCGAGTGGGACTGAAGCTTTCTTT.

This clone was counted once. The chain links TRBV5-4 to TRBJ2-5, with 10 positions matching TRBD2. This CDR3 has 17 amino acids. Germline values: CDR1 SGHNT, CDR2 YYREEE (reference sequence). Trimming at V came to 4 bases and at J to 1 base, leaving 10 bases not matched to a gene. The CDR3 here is CASSQEGLAPIQETQYF. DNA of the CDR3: TGTGCCAGCAGCCAAGAGGGACTAGCGCCTATCCAAGAGACCCAGTACTTC.

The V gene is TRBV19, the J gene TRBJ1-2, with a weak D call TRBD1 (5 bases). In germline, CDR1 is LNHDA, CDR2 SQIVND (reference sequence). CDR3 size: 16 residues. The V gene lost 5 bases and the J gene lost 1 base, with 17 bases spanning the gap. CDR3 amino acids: CASSFRQPEINYGYTF. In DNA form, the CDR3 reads TGTGCCAGTAGTTTCCGACAGCCCGAAATTAACTATGGCTACACCTTC.

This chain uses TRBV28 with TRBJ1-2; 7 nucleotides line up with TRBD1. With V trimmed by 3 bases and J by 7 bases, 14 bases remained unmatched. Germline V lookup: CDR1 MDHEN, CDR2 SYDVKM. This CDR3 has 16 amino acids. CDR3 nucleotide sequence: TGTGCCAGCAGTTTCCTCCTTATCAGGGGGTCTGGTGGCTACACCTTC. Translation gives CASSFLLIRGSGGYTF.

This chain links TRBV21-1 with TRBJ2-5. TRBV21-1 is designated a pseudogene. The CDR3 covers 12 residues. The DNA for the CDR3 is TGTGCCCCATCGGGCAGACAAGAGACCCAGTACTTC. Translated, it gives CAPSGRQETQYF.

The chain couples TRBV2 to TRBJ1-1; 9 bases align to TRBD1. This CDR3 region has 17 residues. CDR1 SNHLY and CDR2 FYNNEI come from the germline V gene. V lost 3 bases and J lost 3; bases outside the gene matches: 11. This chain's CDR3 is CASSDGDRGSLDTEAFF. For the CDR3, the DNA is TGTGCCAGCAGTGATGGCGACAGGGGGTCCCTGGACACTGAAGCTTTCTTT.

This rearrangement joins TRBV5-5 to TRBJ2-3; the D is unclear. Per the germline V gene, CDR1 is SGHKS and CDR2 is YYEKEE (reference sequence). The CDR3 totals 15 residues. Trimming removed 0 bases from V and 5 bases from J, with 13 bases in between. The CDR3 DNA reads TGTGCCAGCAGCTTGGGTCAGGTTTCTGGAGATACGCAGTATTTT. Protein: CASSLGQVSGDTQYF.

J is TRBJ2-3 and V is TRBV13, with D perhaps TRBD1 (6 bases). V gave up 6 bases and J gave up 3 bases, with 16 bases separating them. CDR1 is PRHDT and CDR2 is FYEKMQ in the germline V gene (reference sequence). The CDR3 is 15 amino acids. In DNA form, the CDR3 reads TGTGCCAGCAGTCCGGGACAACGATCTACAGATACGCAGTATTTT. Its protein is CASSPGQRSTDTQYF.

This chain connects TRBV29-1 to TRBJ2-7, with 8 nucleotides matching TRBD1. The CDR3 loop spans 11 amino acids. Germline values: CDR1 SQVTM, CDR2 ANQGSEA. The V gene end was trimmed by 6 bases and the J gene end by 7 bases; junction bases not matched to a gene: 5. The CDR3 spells CSVNRDREQYF. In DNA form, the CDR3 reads TGCAGCGTGAACCGGGACAGGGAGCAGTACTTC.

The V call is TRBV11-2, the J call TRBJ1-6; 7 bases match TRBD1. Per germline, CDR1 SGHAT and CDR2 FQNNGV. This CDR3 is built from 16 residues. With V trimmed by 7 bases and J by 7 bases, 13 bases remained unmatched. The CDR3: CASNLLRTGLNSPLHF. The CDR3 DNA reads TGTGCCAGCAACCTCCTTAGGACAGGCCTAAATTCACCCCTCCACTTT.

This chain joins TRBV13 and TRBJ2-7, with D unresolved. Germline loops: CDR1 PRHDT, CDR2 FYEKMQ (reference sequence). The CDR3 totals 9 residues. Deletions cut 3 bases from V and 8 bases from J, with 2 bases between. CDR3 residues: CASSFKQYF. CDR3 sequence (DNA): TGTGCCAGCAGCTTCAAGCAGTACTTC. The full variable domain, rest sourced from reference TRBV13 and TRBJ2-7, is AAGVIQSPRHLIKEKRETATLKCYPIPRHDTVYWYQQGPGQDPQFLISFYEKMQSDKGSIPDRFSAQQFSDYHSELNMSSLELGDSALYFCASSFKQYFGPGTRLTVT.

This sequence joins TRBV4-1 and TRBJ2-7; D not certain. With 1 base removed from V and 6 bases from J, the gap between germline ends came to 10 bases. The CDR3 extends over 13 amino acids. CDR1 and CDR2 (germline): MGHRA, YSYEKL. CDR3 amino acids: CASSQGARREQYF. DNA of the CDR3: TGCGCCAGCAGCCAAGGGGCCCGGCGCGAGCAGTACTTC.